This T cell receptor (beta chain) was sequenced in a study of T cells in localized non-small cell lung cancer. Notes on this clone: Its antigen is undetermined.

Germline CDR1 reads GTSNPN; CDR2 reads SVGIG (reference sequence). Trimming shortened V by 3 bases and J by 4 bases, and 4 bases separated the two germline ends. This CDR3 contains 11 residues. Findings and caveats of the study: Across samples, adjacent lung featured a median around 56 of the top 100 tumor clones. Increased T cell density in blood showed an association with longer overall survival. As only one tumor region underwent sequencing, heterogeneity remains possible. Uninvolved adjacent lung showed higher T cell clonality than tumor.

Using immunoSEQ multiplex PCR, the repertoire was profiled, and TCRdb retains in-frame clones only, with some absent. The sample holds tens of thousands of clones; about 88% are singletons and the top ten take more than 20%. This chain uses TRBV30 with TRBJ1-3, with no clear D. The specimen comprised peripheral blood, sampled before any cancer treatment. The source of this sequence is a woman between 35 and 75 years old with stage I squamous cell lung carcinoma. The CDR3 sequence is CAWRSGNTIYF. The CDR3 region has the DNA TGTGCCTGGAGGAGCGGAAACACCATATATTTT.